The 25 T cell receptor beta chains in this list originate from one sample, sequenced in a study of T cell responses to AZD1222 COVID-19 vaccine. Repertoires were generated with immunoSEQ multiplex PCR, while TCRdb's copy carries only in-frame clones and drops some. The table records around 100,000 clones, over 90% of them present only once. Sequences were derived from peripheral blood, sampled on day 0 of AZD1222 vaccination. The receptors shown here come from an adult in good health.

The chain has TRBV4-2 and TRBJ2-1, with 10 nucleotides matching TRBD2. V was clipped by 0 bases and J by 6 bases; unmatched bases: 5. Germline V gives CDR1 LGHNA, CDR2 YNFKEQ. This CDR3 is built from 16 residues. The CDR3 coding sequence is TGTGCCAGCAGCCAAGACTTAGCGGGAGGAGGCAATGAGCAGTTCTTC. Translated: CASSQDLAGGGNEQFF.

V usage is TRBV14 and J usage is TRBJ2-2; no clear D. This CDR3 is built from 16 residues. V lost 1 base to trimming and J lost 4 bases, with 13 bases between them. The germline CDR1 and CDR2 sequences are SGHDN and FVKESK. The DNA for the CDR3 is TGTGCCAGCAGCCAAGTCGTCGGGTTCCCCACCGGGGAGCTGTTTTTT. As protein: CASSQVVGFPTGELFF. Complete variable domain (other parts from reference TRBV14 and TRBJ2-2): EAGVTQFPSHSVIEKGQTVTLRCDPISGHDNLYWYRRVMGKEIKFLLHFVKESKQDESGMPNNRFLAERTGGTYSTLKVQPAELEDSGVYFCASSQVVGFPTGELFFGEGSRLTVL.

This rearrangement joins TRBV5-4 to TRBJ1-2; the match to TRBD1 covers 7 bases. The germline V gene encodes CDR1 SGHNT and CDR2 YYREEE (reference sequence). Germline trimming cut 2 bases from V and 3 bases from J; bases unmatched to any gene: 4. This CDR3 comprises 14 residues. CDR3 nucleotides: TGTGCCAGCAGCTTCACAGGGGTAGACTATGGCTACACCTTC. This sequence encodes CASSFTGVDYGYTF.

The chain links TRBV5-1 to TRBJ2-5, with TRBD2 as a possible D gene (5 bases). V was trimmed by 1 base and J by 4 bases, leaving 17 bases between them. The CDR3 totals 16 residues. Per germline, CDR1 SGHRS and CDR2 YFSETQ. The CDR3, as DNA: TGCGCCAGCAGCTTGTCGGTGGGAGATGGGAGAGAGACCCAGTACTTC. This codes for CASSLSVGDGRETQYF.

V gene TRBV10-2 combines with J gene TRBJ2-5; 10 positions agree with TRBD2. This CDR3 contains 15 residues. Germline trimming cut 5 bases from V and 1 base from J; bases unmatched to any gene: 4. CDR1 is WSHSY and CDR2 is SAAADI in the germline V gene. Here the CDR3 DNA reads TGCGCCAGCAGTCTAGCGGGAGTGGTCCAAGAGACCCAGTACTTC. This sequence encodes CASSLAGVVQETQYF.

The V call is TRBV5-1, the J call TRBJ2-1; TRBD1 is a possible D gene (6 bases). Trimming removed 0 bases at V and 1 base at J, with 8 bases between. CDR3 size: 15 residues. CDR1 is SGHRS, CDR2 YFSETQ, per germline. The CDR3 nucleotides read TGCGCCAGCAGCTTGGTAACAGGGTCCTACAATGAGCAGTTCTTC. It encodes CASSLVTGSYNEQFF.

The chain links TRBV10-2 to TRBJ2-6; D gene uncertain. Trimming cost V 2 bases and J 0 bases, with 5 bases left between them. The CDR3 contains 15 residues. Per germline, CDR1 WSHSY and CDR2 SAAADI. The DNA of the CDR3 is TGCGCCAGCAGTGAGCATGACTCTGGGGCCAACGTCCTGACTTTC. Translating gives CASSEHDSGANVLTF.

The chain is built from TRBV5-1 and TRBJ2-1; tentative D call: TRBD2 (5 bases). The CDR3 loop spans 15 amino acids. Trimming took off 0 bases at V and 5 bases at J, with 12 bases between the two ends. Germline values: CDR1 SGHRS, CDR2 YFSETQ. The CDR3 DNA reads TGCGCCAGCAGCTTGGGTGGGAGAGCAAACAATGAGCAGTTCTTC. It yields the protein CASSLGGRANNEQFF.

The chain recombines TRBV14 with TRBJ2-7, with TRBD2 matching over 8 bases. V shed 3 bases, J shed 3 bases, and the junction held 13 bases outside the gene matches. CDR3 length: 17 amino acids. Germline values: CDR1 SGHDN, CDR2 FVKESK. DNA for the CDR3: TGTGCCAGCAGCCATCAAAGTCCCCTAGCGGGCTTCTACGAGCAGTACTTC. It encodes CASSHQSPLAGFYEQYF.

J is TRBJ2-3 and V is TRBV10-3; D possibly corresponds to TRBD1 (6 bases). V gave up 4 bases and J gave up 0 bases, with 20 bases separating them. This CDR3 has 18 amino acids. CDR1 is ENHRY, CDR2 SYGVKD, per germline. CDR3 coding DNA: TGTGCCATCAGTGCGCCATCCAACAGGGTTCGAAGCACAGATACGCAGTATTTT. Encoded protein: CAISAPSNRVRSTDTQYF.

The CDR3, as DNA: TGTGCCAGCAGCCCTTCCTACGAGCAGTACTTC. Its translation: CASSPSYEQYF. V gene TRBV7-2 combines with J gene TRBJ2-7; no clear D gene. The V end was cut by 5 bases, the J end by 1 base, with 3 bases between. The CDR3 is made up of 11 amino acids. CDR1 and CDR2 (germline): SGHTA, FQGNSA.

This chain joins TRBV6-5 and TRBJ1-5, with TRBD1 matching over 8 bases. This CDR3 has 15 residues. Germline CDR1 MNHEY, CDR2 SVGAGI. Losses at the gene ends were 7 bases for V and 3 bases for J; bases not matched to a gene: 8. The CDR3 DNA follows: TGTGCCAGCATAAACAGGGGGGGGTACAATCAGCCCCAGCATTTT. Translated: CASINRGGYNQPQHF.

The rearrangement links TRBV5-1 to TRBJ1-1, with no clear D. V was shortened by 4 bases and J by 0 bases, with 10 bases between the two germline ends. This CDR3 has 14 residues. CDR1 and CDR2 (germline): SGHRS, YFSETQ. CDR3 DNA: TGCGCCAGCAGCCTGAGGACGCTGAACACTGAAGCTTTCTTT. This codes for CASSLRTLNTEAFF.

The gene calls are TRBV19 and TRBJ2-6; D remains ambiguous. V was trimmed by 10 bases and J by 1 base, leaving 11 bases between them. Per the germline V gene, CDR1 is LNHDA and CDR2 is SQIVND (reference sequence). There are 14 residues in the CDR3. In DNA form, the CDR3 reads TGTGCCACCGCGACCACTTCTGGGGCCAACGTCCTGACTTTC. Its translation is CATATTSGANVLTF. Filled out from reference TRBV19 and TRBJ2-6, the complete variable domain reads DGGITQSPKYLFRKEGQNVTLSCEQNLNHDAMYWYRQDPGQGLRLIYYSQIVNDFQKGDIAEGYSVSREKKESFPLTVTSAQKNPTAFYLCATATTSGANVLTFGAGSRLTVL.

The gene calls are TRBV12-2 and TRBJ2-7; the table's D call, TRBD1, was not checked against the DNA. TRBV12-2 is a recognized pseudogene. CDR3 size: 16 residues. DNA of the CDR3: TGTGCAAGTCGCTTAGCCCCCATGACAGGATCCTACGAGCAGTACTTC. As protein: CASRLAPMTGSYEQYF.

The genes are TRBV5-1 and TRBJ2-3; TRBD1 matches at 8 bases. The germline CDR1 and CDR2 sequences are SGHRS and YFSETQ. J lost 5 bases, V lost 7 bases, and 6 bases had no gene match. The CDR3 contains 13 residues. CDR3 in DNA: TGCGCCAGCGGGGACAGGCGCGTAGATACGCAGTATTTT. It codes for CASGDRRVDTQYF.

The chain joins TRBV7-9 to TRBJ2-1; 8 bases align to TRBD1. CDR1 is SEHNR and CDR2 is FQNEAQ in the germline V gene (reference sequence). J lost 0 bases, V lost 6 bases, and 4 bases had no gene match. The CDR3 is 15 amino acids. The CDR3 DNA follows: TGTGCCAGCAGGCGGCAGGGGGCCTCCTACAATGAGCAGTTCTTC. This gives the protein CASRRQGASYNEQFF.

The V gene is TRBV10-1, the J gene TRBJ2-7; 12 bases line up with TRBD1. The CDR3 extends over 17 amino acids. V shed 9 bases, J shed 4 bases, and the junction held 16 bases outside the gene matches. Germline assignment: CDR1 WNHNN and CDR2 SYGVQD (reference sequence). For the CDR3, the DNA is TGCGCCAGTTTACCGAGTAAGGGACAGGGGGCGGTTTACGAGCAGTACTTC. Amino acid sequence: CASLPSKGQGAVYEQYF.

The chain uses TRBV21-1 and TRBJ1-1. TRBV21-1 counts as a pseudogene. The CDR3 spans 15 residues. The CDR3 is CASSKGRVLNTEAFF. CDR3 DNA sequence: TGTGCCAGCAGCAAAGGGAGGGTCTTGAACACTGAAGCTTTCTTT.

The chain employs TRBV13 and TRBJ1-5; a possible D gene is TRBD1 (6 bases). CDR1 is PRHDT, CDR2 FYEKMQ, per germline (reference sequence). The CDR3 loop spans 13 amino acids. The V end lost 3 bases, the J end lost 4 bases, and 7 bases lay between the germline ends. CDR3 sequence (DNA): TGTGCCAGCAGCTTTGACAGGAATCAGCCCCAGCATTTT. It is translated as CASSFDRNQPQHF.

The genes are TRBV19 and TRBJ2-2; possibly TRBD2 for D (8 bases). The CDR3 covers 19 residues. V lost 5 bases and J lost 5, with 27 bases in between. Per the germline V gene, CDR1 is LNHDA and CDR2 is SQIVND (reference sequence). The CDR3 reads CASSRRGRLTSGPTGELFF. CDR3 nucleotide sequence: TGTGCCAGTAGTCGGAGGGGGCGCCTCACTAGCGGACCTACCGGGGAGCTGTTTTTT.

V usage is TRBV7-8 and J usage is TRBJ2-1, with D possibly TRBD2 on 7 matching bases. Trimming pared 7 bases from V and 7 bases from J, leaving 17 bases between. This CDR3 comprises 14 residues. Germline lookup yields CDR1 SGHVS and CDR2 FQNEAQ. The CDR3 nucleotides are TGTGCCAGCACTACCCCCGGGGGGCGTAATGAGCAGTTCTTC. Translated, it gives CASTTPGGRNEQFF.

The chain combines TRBV7-9 with TRBJ2-2; 9 nucleotides line up with TRBD1. There are 16 residues in the CDR3. The V and J ends lost 4 bases and 5 bases, in that order; junction bases with no gene match: 8. Germline values: CDR1 SEHNR, CDR2 FQNEAQ (reference sequence). CDR3 sequence reads: CASSSRDRVGTGELFF. CDR3 sequence (DNA): TGTGCCAGCAGCTCCAGGGACAGGGTTGGGACCGGGGAGCTGTTTTTT.

The rearrangement links TRBV10-2 to TRBJ2-7, with a possible D match to TRBD1 (5 bases). CDR1 WSHSY and CDR2 SAAADI come from the germline V gene. The CDR3 loop spans 16 amino acids. The V gene lost 0 bases and the J gene lost 0 bases, with 12 bases spanning the gap. In DNA, the CDR3 is TGCGCCAGCAGTGAGTCGATGGAAGGGGACTCCTACGAGCAGTACTTC. Translation: CASSESMEGDSYEQYF.

This chain joins TRBV10-3 and TRBJ2-1; D is undetermined. Germline V CDR1 and CDR2: ENHRY, SYGVKD. V lost 0 bases, J lost 0 bases, and 15 bases lay in between. The CDR3 runs to 18 residues. This CDR3 is CAISESQGRPSSYNEQFF. In DNA form, the CDR3 reads TGTGCCATCAGTGAGTCGCAAGGCAGACCAAGCTCCTACAATGAGCAGTTCTTC.